The T cell receptor (beta chain) described here comes from a study of cytomegalovirus exposure and HLA in healthy donors. Study-wide findings and caveats: Rates of TCR association differed by HLA locus in a later analysis, with DRB1 highest and HLA-C lowest. The classifier reportedly diagnosed cytomegalovirus status with high specificity and sensitivity. Follow-up analysis later connected one missense variant in DCLRE1C with trimming of TCR beta V- and J-genes.

Trimming stripped 0 bases from V and 13 bases from J, with 16 bases between. Germline values: CDR1 SGDLS, CDR2 YYNGEE. This CDR3 spans 13 amino acids. Notes on this clone: The antigen is not known.

PCR involved 60 Vbeta and 13 Jbeta primers. Per the original methods: The authors later counted roughly 79 million unique TCR beta chains, roughly 11 million of them shared. Generated by immunoSEQ multiplex PCR, the TCRdb table keeps only in-frame clones and is missing some. V and J calls and clone size are given by that table; D and trimming were obtained from the DNA. The repertoire has 210,000 or so clones, around 80% of them found once; the top ten carry about 14%. The TCR sequence derives from a man aged 35 to 55 in good health and CMV-seronegative. The sequenced sample was PBMCs. The chain combines TRBV9 with TRBJ1-1, with TRBD1 as a possible D gene (5 bases). The chain's CDR3 is CASSVGRQGLGFF. The CDR3 DNA follows: TGTGCCAGCAGCGTAGGTAGGCAGGGTCTTGGTTTCTTT.